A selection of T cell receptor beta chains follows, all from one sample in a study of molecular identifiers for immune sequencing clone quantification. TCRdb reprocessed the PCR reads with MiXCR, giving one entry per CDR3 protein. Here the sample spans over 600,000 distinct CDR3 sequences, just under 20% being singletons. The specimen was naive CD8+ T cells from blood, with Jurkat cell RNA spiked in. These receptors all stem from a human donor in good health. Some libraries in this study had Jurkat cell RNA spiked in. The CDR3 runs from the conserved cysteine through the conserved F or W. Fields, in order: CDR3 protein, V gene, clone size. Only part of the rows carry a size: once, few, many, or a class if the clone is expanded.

CDR3 protein: CASSWGRENTGELFF
V gene: TRBV5-4
clone size: many

CDR3 protein: CASSFEPGYEQFF
V gene: TRBV11-2
clone size: many

CDR3 protein: CASSQSRTGLYNSPLHF
V gene: TRBV23-1
clone size: NA

CDR3 protein: CAWSSVGPPKEQYF
V gene: TRBV30
clone size: many

CDR3 protein: CASSWAGETDTQYF
V gene: TRBV12-3/TRBV12-4
clone size: many

CDR3 protein: CASSLTSGNSEQFF
V gene: TRBV7-9
clone size: many

CDR3 protein: CASSFTTEETQYF
V gene: TRBV7-9
clone size: many

CDR3 protein: CASSLAFGQGAGYETQYF
V gene: TRBV7-2
clone size: many

CDR3 protein: CASSYTRGMAPRTGELFF
V gene: TRBV6-5
clone size: many

CDR3 protein: CASSLGGLPYNEQFF
V gene: TRBV7-2
clone size: many

CDR3 protein: CASSYTGLAGERNTGELFF
V gene: TRBV6-5
clone size: once

CDR3 protein: CRTGQGEDGYTF
V gene: TRBV29-1
clone size: NA

CDR3 protein: CASSQESGLAAGELFF
V gene: TRBV14
clone size: few

CDR3 protein: CASKNRGLGTEAFF
V gene: TRBV28
clone size: many

CDR3 protein: CASSSPGLEQFF
V gene: TRBV11-2
clone size: many

CDR3 protein: CASSLGTVDHRAQYF
V gene: TRBV12-3/TRBV12-4
clone size: many

CDR3 protein: CASSLPFSGRLYNEQFF
V gene: TRBV7-9
clone size: few

CDR3 protein: CATSRDGTGVYEQYF
V gene: TRBV15
clone size: NA

CDR3 protein: CASSYGAVTEAFF
V gene: TRBV6-2/TRBV6-3
clone size: many

CDR3 protein: CASTSNTGEGETQYF
V gene: TRBV7-9
clone size: few

CDR3 protein: CASSQDRGLVVYEQYF
V gene: TRBV4-1
clone size: NA

CDR3 protein: CASSSGGGGTLSSYNEQFF
V gene: TRBV11-2
clone size: many

CDR3 protein: CATPKRGDAGELFF
V gene: TRBV13
clone size: NA

CDR3 protein: CASSPLGYTDTQYF
V gene: TRBV4-1
clone size: many

CDR3 protein: CASSHGSGRARGTDTQYF
V gene: TRBV27
clone size: few

CDR3 protein: CASSPGGSEQYF
V gene: TRBV27
clone size: NA

CDR3 protein: CASSLTGSTGNTIYF
V gene: TRBV27
clone size: NA

CDR3 protein: CASTLQGAGQPQHF
V gene: TRBV19
clone size: many

CDR3 protein: CASSTQDHYEQYF
V gene: TRBV19
clone size: NA

CDR3 protein: CASSPSRDRVPDTQYF
V gene: TRBV7-9
clone size: few

CDR3 protein: CASSQSITRRDNTGELFF
V gene: TRBV23-1
clone size: few

CDR3 protein: CASSWGDRGVYEQYF
V gene: TRBV5-5
clone size: few

CDR3 protein: CASSPSGSHYGQYF
V gene: TRBV6-2/TRBV6-3
clone size: NA

CDR3 protein: CASSLALAGGLISYNEQFF
V gene: TRBV5-1
clone size: few

CDR3 protein: CASRAGYEQFF
V gene: TRBV6-5
clone size: NA